The 23 T cell receptor beta chains below were found in one sample sequenced in a study of neurological immune-mediated disorders. Using its own MiXCR run on the 5' RACE reads, TCRdb lists one record per CDR3 protein. This table has 70,000 to 90,000 distinct CDR3 sequences, 4.5% to 6.5% appearing once. Material: PBMCs. These receptors originate from a woman in her 30s with multiple sclerosis.

This clonotype was recorded many times. The chain combines TRBV25-1 with TRBJ1-1; D not resolved. Trimming removed 1 base from V and 0 bases from J, with 3 bases in between. Germline assignment: CDR1 MGHDK and CDR2 SYGVNS. The CDR3 is made up of 13 amino acids. CDR3 protein: CASSESMNTEAFF. Written as DNA, the CDR3 is TGTGCCAGCAGTGAATCGATGAACACTGAAGCTTTCTTT.

The table lists this clonotype with many counts. The chain links TRBV4-1 to TRBJ2-6; D possibly uses TRBD1 or TRBD2 (5 bases each). This CDR3 contains 20 residues. Germline values: CDR1 MGHRA, CDR2 YSYEKL. With 0 bases removed from V and 1 base from J, the gap between germline ends came to 19 bases. The CDR3 loop reads CASSQDRNRIRGSGANVLTF. CDR3 nucleotides: TGCGCCAGCAGCCAAGATCGGAACAGGATAAGAGGGTCTGGGGCCAACGTCCTGACTTTC.

The sample holds many counts of this clonotype. The chain employs TRBV10-3 and TRBJ1-2; D not certain. The CDR3 is made up of 15 amino acids. V lost 4 bases and J 5 bases, leaving 17 bases between the germline ends. Germline loops: CDR1 ENHRY, CDR2 SYGVKD. The CDR3 nucleotides read TGTGCCATCAGTGGTACATCTGATCCGGAGTATGGCTACACCTTC. Translation: CAISGTSDPEYGYTF.

This rearrangement joins TRBV11-1 to TRBJ2-2; 7 bases match TRBD1. The junction had 2 bases not matched to a gene; V was cut back by 1 base and J by 0 bases. The CDR3 totals 16 residues. The V gene's germline CDR1 is SGHAT and CDR2 FQDESV (reference sequence). CDR3 nucleotide sequence: TGTGCCAGCAGCTTAGTGCAGGGGGCGAACACCGGGGAGCTGTTTTTT. The encoded protein is CASSLVQGANTGELFF.

This clonotype appeared many times. The chain has TRBV2 and TRBJ2-3, with D perhaps TRBD2 (6 bases). From germline, CDR1 is SNHLY and CDR2 FYNNEI. Trimming removed 2 bases from V and 2 bases from J, with 17 bases in between. The CDR3 sequence is 17 residues long. The DNA for the CDR3 is TGTGCCAGCAGTGAATGGGGGGTGAGAGGCCACACAGATACGCAGTATTTT. Translated: CASSEWGVRGHTDTQYF.

This clonotype appeared many times. Since no conserved phenylalanine or tryptophan closes the CDR3, a read error is the likely cause. This chain links TRBV5-1 with TRBJ1-1; D gene ambiguous. Germline assignment: CDR1 SGHRS and CDR2 YFSETQ. There are 15 residues in the CDR3. With 5 bases removed from V and 5 bases from J, the gap between germline ends came to 19 bases. The DNA for the CDR3 is TGCGCCAGCAGTATGGGTGTAAACGGGAGGACTGAAGCTTTCCTT. It encodes CASSMGVNGRTEAFL.

This clonotype was picked up many times. V is TRBV7-2 and J is TRBJ2-4; maybe TRBD2 (5 bases). This CDR3 comprises 16 residues. V was cut by 3 bases and J by 3 bases, with 15 bases left in between. Germline V gene data show CDR1 as SGHTA and CDR2 as FQGNSA. The CDR3 DNA reads as TGTGCCAGCAGCTTTCCTAGCTCCCCCCGCAAAAACATTCAGTACTTC. This translates into CASSFPSSPRKNIQYF.

This clonotype was seen at least ten times. V gene TRBV12-3 or TRBV12-4 combines with J gene TRBJ2-2; 8 nucleotides agree with TRBD2. CDR3 length equals 20 residues. V shed 6 bases and J 0 bases; nucleotides not matched to a gene: 18. CDR3 nucleotide sequence: TGTGCCAGCAGAAATACGCCGGGACTAGGGATACGAACGAACACCGGGGAGCTGTTTTTT. This encodes CASRNTPGLGIRTNTGELFF.

This clonotype was found many times. The chain couples TRBV3-1 to TRBJ2-1, with D maybe TRBD2 (5 bases). Germline V gene lookup returns CDR1 LGHDT and CDR2 YNNKEL (reference sequence). V lost 0 bases and J lost 9, with 9 bases in between. The CDR3 length is 13 residues. CDR3 in DNA: TGTGCCAGCAGCCAAGAGAGGGCGGGTGAGCAGTTCTTC. Translation gives CASSQERAGEQFF.

The sample holds many counts of this clonotype. The chain has TRBV10-1 and TRBJ2-3; TRBD2 aligns across 10 bases. Germline lookup yields CDR1 WNHNN and CDR2 SYGVQD (reference sequence). CDR3 size: 17 residues. The junction had 7 bases not matched to a gene; V was cut back by 1 base and J by 3 bases. The DNA for the CDR3 is TGCGCCAGCAGTGAGTTTGTAGCGGGAGGATCGACAGATACGCAGTATTTT. As protein: CASSEFVAGGSTDTQYF.

This clonotype turned up a few times. A clone one base away is much larger, so this may be a read error. J is TRBJ1-5 and V is TRBV15, with D uncertain. CDR3 length: 12 residues. The germline gives CDR1 LNHNV, CDR2 YYDKDF (reference sequence). The CDR3 loop reads CANSVPRQPQHF. CDR3 bases: TGTGCCAACAGCGTTCCCCGTCAGCCCCAGCATTTT.

This clonotype was recorded at least ten times. The rearrangement uses TRBV12-3 or TRBV12-4 and TRBJ2-5; 7 bases are a match to TRBD1. This CDR3 region has 16 residues. V lost 2 bases to trimming and J lost 2 bases; unmatched junction nucleotides: 8. The CDR3 nucleotides are TGTGCCAGCAGTTTAAGGTTTGGCAGGGGGCAAGAGACCCAGTACTTC. Translating gives CASSLRFGRGQETQYF.

This clonotype showed up many times. The chain is built from TRBV4-1 and TRBJ2-2; 8 nucleotides line up with TRBD2. J lost 3 bases, V lost 5 bases, and 11 bases had no gene match. Germline CDR1 is MGHRA and CDR2 is YSYEKL. This CDR3 has 17 residues. CDR3 protein: CASSSRGGVGDTGELFF. CDR3 DNA sequence: TGCGCCAGCAGCTCCCGGGGGGGGGTTGGAGACACCGGGGAGCTGTTTTTT.

As regards this clonotype: An end of the junction does not agree with germline; a read error may underlie this. The chain joins TRBV5-1 to TRBJ1-6; D is unclear. CDR1 is SGHRS, CDR2 YFSETQ, per germline. The CDR3 is 13 residues long. The DNA for the CDR3 is TGCGCCAGCAGCTTTACGTATAATTCAACCCTCAACTTT. Its protein is CASSFTYNSTLNF.

This clonotype was recorded at least ten times. V gene TRBV20-1 combines with J gene TRBJ2-2; 7 bases match TRBD1. V trimming: 5 bases; J trimming: 4 bases; junction bases outside the gene matches: 7. Germline V gene lookup returns CDR1 DFQATT and CDR2 SNEGSKA (reference sequence). There are 14 residues in the CDR3. CDR3 nucleotides: TGCAGTGCTTACAGGGGTAGGAGCACCGGGGAGCTGTTTTTT. Its protein is CSAYRGRSTGELFF.

The chain uses TRBV6-5 and TRBJ1-2; a weak D match, TRBD1 (5 bases). V gave up 5 bases and J gave up 7 bases, with 14 bases separating them. CDR3 size: 13 residues. The germline V gene encodes CDR1 MNHEY and CDR2 SVGAGI. CDR3 in amino acids: CASSLNPGGGYTF. The CDR3 bases are TGTGCCAGCAGTCTTAACCCCGGGGGTGGCTACACCTTC.

This clonotype appeared many times. This chain connects TRBV7-6 to TRBJ1-2; unclear D gene. V was pared by 1 base and J by 8 bases, with 17 bases between. Looked up from germline, CDR1 is SGHVS and CDR2 is FNYEAQ. The CDR3 length is 15 residues. The CDR3: CASSLESGTRKGYTF. The CDR3 DNA follows: TGTGCCAGCAGCTTAGAGTCGGGTACGCGGAAGGGCTACACCTTC.

This clonotype appeared many times. The chain links TRBV5-5 to TRBJ1-2; D is uncertain. V was pared by 0 bases and J by 1 base, with 4 bases between. The CDR3 sequence is 13 residues long. Germline values: CDR1 SGHKS, CDR2 YYEKEE (reference sequence). The CDR3 bases are TGTGCCAGCAGCTTGGCCGATAACTATGGCTACACCTTC. Its translation is CASSLADNYGYTF.

This clonotype was picked up many times. The chain employs TRBV11-2 and TRBJ2-7; 8 bases are a match to TRBD1. The CDR3 has 14 residues. Germline trimming cut 5 bases from V and 3 bases from J; bases unmatched to any gene: 6. Germline loops: CDR1 SGHAT, CDR2 FQNNGV. CDR3 amino acids: CASSRVGTGYEQYV. The CDR3, as DNA: TGTGCCAGCAGCCGCGTCGGGACAGGCTACGAGCAGTACGTC.

This rearrangement joins TRBV2 to TRBJ2-3, with TRBD1 matching over 7 bases. The CDR3 is 17 amino acids. V gave up 1 base and J gave up 2 bases; unmatched junction bases: 9. In germline, CDR1 is SNHLY, CDR2 FYNNEI. The CDR3 DNA is TGTGCCAGCAGTGAAGAAGAGGCAGGGGGTACCACAGATACGCAGTATTTT. The encoded protein is CASSEEEAGGTTDTQYF.

At least ten counts were recorded for this clonotype. A much larger clone differs from this one at a single base, so this may be a read error. The DNA for the CDR3 is TGTGCCAGCAGTTTGACAGGGATCACTGAAGCTTTCTTT. This translates into CASSLTGITEAFF. V usage is TRBV12-3 or TRBV12-4 and J usage is TRBJ1-1; TRBD1 matches at 7 bases. CDR3 size: 13 residues. V lost 3 bases, J lost 4 bases, and 2 bases stayed unmatched.

This clonotype occurred many times. The CDR3 region is CASSRTMEKLFF. In nucleotides, the CDR3 is TGTGCCAGCAGCCGGACGATGGAAAAACTGTTTTTT. This chain joins TRBV3-1 and TRBJ1-4; D is ambiguous. Germline assignment: CDR1 LGHDT and CDR2 YNNKEL (reference sequence). The CDR3 totals 12 residues. V lost 4 bases and J 8 bases, leaving 8 bases between the germline ends.

This clonotype showed up many times. The chain employs TRBV21-1 and TRBJ2-3; TRBD1, the table's D call, was not compared with the DNA. TRBV21-1 is listed as a pseudogene. This CDR3 has 15 amino acids. The CDR3 DNA sequence: TGTGCCAGCAGTAACGGACAAGGTAGCACAGATACGCAGTATTTT. Translated, it gives CASSNGQGSTDTQYF.